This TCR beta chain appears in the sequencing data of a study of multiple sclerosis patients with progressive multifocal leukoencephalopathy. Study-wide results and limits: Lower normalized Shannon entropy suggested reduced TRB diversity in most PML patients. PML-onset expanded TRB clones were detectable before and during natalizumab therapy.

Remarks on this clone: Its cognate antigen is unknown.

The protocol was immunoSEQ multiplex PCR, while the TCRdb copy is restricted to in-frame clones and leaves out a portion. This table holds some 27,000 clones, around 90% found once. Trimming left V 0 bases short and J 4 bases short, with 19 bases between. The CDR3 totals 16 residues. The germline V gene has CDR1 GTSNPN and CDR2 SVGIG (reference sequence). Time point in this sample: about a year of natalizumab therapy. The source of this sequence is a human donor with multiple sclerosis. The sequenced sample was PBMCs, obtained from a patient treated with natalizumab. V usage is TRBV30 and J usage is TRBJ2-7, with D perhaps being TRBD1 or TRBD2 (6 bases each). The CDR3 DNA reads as TGTGCCTGGAGTGTAGGTTGGGGGGCGGAAGGGTACGAGCAGTACTTC. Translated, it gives CAWSVGWGAEGYEQYF.